The sequence of this T cell receptor (beta chain) was determined in a study of blood T cell repertoires in COVID-19. Trimming took 9 bases from V and 4 from J; bases not matched to a gene: 7. Germline V gene sequence: CDR1 MNHNY, CDR2 SVGAGI (reference sequence). The CDR3 extends over 14 amino acids. The protocol was immunoSEQ multiplex PCR, while the TCRdb copy is restricted to in-frame clones and leaves out a portion. The data hold approximately 73,000 clones, with about 80% observed a single time. The receptor was isolated from a woman in her 70s with acute or convalescent COVID-19. The rearrangement uses TRBV6-6 and TRBJ1-5, with 9 bases lining up with TRBD1. What was sequenced was peripheral blood. Written as DNA, the CDR3 is TGTGCCAGTGCCGGGACAGGGAATAATCAGCCCCAGCATTTT. As protein: CASAGTGNNQPQHF.